This T cell receptor (beta chain) comes out of a study of cytomegalovirus exposure and HLA in healthy donors. 60 Vbeta and 13 Jbeta primers were used in PCR. Here immunoSEQ multiplex PCR was the method, and the copy in TCRdb shows in-frame clones only, minus some. The table counts about 75,000 clones; 3.8% lies in the top ten. Germline V CDR1 and CDR2: LNHNV, YYDKDF (reference sequence). CDR3 length equals 13 residues. Trimming stripped 1 base from V and 8 bases from J, with 6 bases between. The TCR originated in a man between 18 and 29 years old in good health and CMV-seropositive. This chain connects TRBV15 to TRBJ1-6, with D uncertain. The sequenced sample consisted of PBMCs. CDR3 DNA: TGTGCCACCAGCAGAGCCCGGGATTCACCCCTCCACTTT. Protein sequence: CATSRARDSPLHF.